This TCR beta chain is drawn from a study of blood T cell repertoires in COVID-19. As for the study in general: Either two negative PCRs, clearance, or symptom resolution qualified Cohort 3 donors as recovered. Researchers got acute and convalescent COVID-19 samples from the United States, Italy and Spain.

Per the original data handling: By means of reference gene primer amplification, nucleated cell counts were estimated. Repertoires were generated with immunoSEQ multiplex PCR, while TCRdb's copy carries only in-frame clones and drops some. The V and J calls and clone size were taken over from that table, and D and trimming were inferred from the DNA. The data contain under 200,000 clones, approximately 90% of them singletons. This clone was picked up a small number of times. With 4 bases removed from V and 1 base from J, the gap between germline ends came to 16 bases. Germline assignment: CDR1 MNHEY and CDR2 SMNVEV (reference sequence). The CDR3 contains 16 residues. Participants had their cohort set by participant-reported clinical history.

V is TRBV27 and J is TRBJ1-2, with D tentatively TRBD1 (5 bases). The sample was PBMCs or T cells enriched from blood (not recorded which). The receptor comes from a woman between 40 and 50 years old in a cohort exposed to, infected with or recovered from COVID-19 (not recorded which). The CDR3, as DNA: TGTGCCAGCAGTTCCCGACAGTTGAACGTTAACTATGGCTACACCTTC. It translates to CASSSRQLNVNYGYTF.